The 25 T cell receptor beta chains presented below share a single source sample, sequenced in a study of cytomegalovirus exposure and HLA in healthy donors. Use of 60 Vbeta and 13 Jbeta primers characterized the PCR. Method: immunoSEQ multiplex PCR; TCRdb's copy keeps in-frame clones and lacks some. The sample has 180,000 or so clones. The sequenced material came from PBMCs. The source of these receptors is a young woman in good health and CMV-seropositive.

The CDR3 DNA reads as TGTGCCAGCTCCTTAGGGGATAACTATGGCTACACCTTC. This codes for CASSLGDNYGYTF. The genes are TRBV5-4 and TRBJ1-2; D might be TRBD1 (5 bases). This CDR3 is 13 amino acids long. V lost 7 bases to trimming and J lost 1 base, with 11 bases between them. Germline-derived CDR1 and CDR2 are SGHNT and YYREEE (reference sequence).

This chain joins TRBV7-2 and TRBJ2-1, with D unresolved. The CDR3 is 15 amino acids. V lost 1 base and J lost 2, with 9 bases in between. Germline V CDR1 and CDR2: SGHTA, FQGNSA. The CDR3 region is CASSLVAGTYNEQFF. The CDR3 nucleotides read TGTGCCAGCAGCTTAGTGGCTGGTACCTACAATGAGCAGTTCTTC.

CDR3 loop: CASSGLRRSSYEQYF. The CDR3 DNA reads TGTGCCAGCAGCGGACTGAGACGGAGCTCCTACGAGCAGTACTTC. This chain links TRBV6-1 with TRBJ2-7; D is possibly TRBD2 (5 bases). The germline CDR1 and CDR2 sequences are MNHNS and SASEGT. The CDR3 consists of 15 residues. The V end lost 6 bases, the J end lost 0 bases, and 15 bases lay between the germline ends.

V is TRBV11-2 and J is TRBJ2-7; D remains unclear. The CDR3 has 13 residues. Germline CDR1 SGHAT, CDR2 FQNNGV. The ends were cut back, 3 bases at V and 2 bases at J, with 8 bases in the middle. In DNA, the CDR3 is TGTGCCAGCAGCTTGGGCCAGACCTACGAGCAGTACTTC. Protein: CASSLGQTYEQYF. Using reference TRBV11-2 and TRBJ2-7 for the parts outside the CDR3, the full variable domain is EAGVAQSPRYKIIEKRQSVAFWCNPISGHATLYWYQQILGQGPKLLIQFQNNGVVDDSQLPKDRFSAERLKGVDSTLKIQPAKLEDSAVYLCASSLGQTYEQYFGPGTRLTVT.

The chain carries TRBV9 and TRBJ2-2; no reliable D call. In germline, CDR1 is SGDLS, CDR2 YYNGEE. Trimming took 5 bases from V and 4 from J, leaving 12 bases between them. The CDR3 extends over 14 amino acids. The CDR3 protein is CASRSGQGTGELFF. Written as DNA, the CDR3 is TGTGCCAGCAGGTCGGGTCAAGGCACCGGGGAGCTGTTTTTT.

V is TRBV7-2 and J is TRBJ2-5; D may be TRBD1 (6 bases). The CDR3 runs to 15 residues. The V gene's germline CDR1 is SGHTA and CDR2 FQGNSA. V lost 2 bases and J lost 2, with 12 bases in between. CDR3 amino acids: CASSLSGQTQETQYF. The CDR3 region has the DNA TGTGCCAGCAGCTTAAGCGGACAGACACAAGAGACCCAGTACTTC.

The chain joins TRBV30 to TRBJ2-3, with 10 bases lining up with TRBD2. Germline loops: CDR1 GTSNPN, CDR2 SVGIG (reference sequence). The V and J ends lost 3 bases and 3 bases, in that order; junction bases with no gene match: 12. The CDR3 runs 17 residues. The CDR3 reads CAWSQPGLAGDTDTQYF. The DNA for the CDR3 is TGTGCCTGGAGCCAGCCGGGGCTAGCGGGAGATACAGATACGCAGTATTTT. Full variable domain (outside the CDR3, taken from reference TRBV30 and TRBJ2-3): SQTIHQWPATLVQPVGSPLSLECTVEGTSNPNLYWYRQAAGRGLQLLFYSVGIGQISSEVPQNLSASRPQDRQFILSSKKLLLSDSGFYLCAWSQPGLAGDTDTQYFGPGTRLTVL.

The chain employs TRBV5-6 and TRBJ1-2, with 9 bases matching TRBD1. Trimming removed 3 bases from V and 4 bases from J; junction bases left unmatched: 7. The CDR3 is 15 residues long. CDR1 and CDR2 from the germline V gene are SGHDT and YYEEEE. The CDR3 is CASSWGGQGSYGYTF. In DNA form, the CDR3 reads TGTGCCAGCAGCTGGGGGGGACAGGGATCCTATGGCTACACCTTC.

The rearrangement joins TRBV6-4 to TRBJ2-1; 7 bases are shared with TRBD2. Trimming removed 0 bases from V and 6 bases from J; junction bases left unmatched: 8. From germline, CDR1 is MRHNA and CDR2 SNTAGT. The CDR3 length is 16 residues. CDR3 loop: CASSDSGGGPTNEQFF. The DNA for the CDR3 is TGTGCCAGCAGTGACTCCGGGGGAGGGCCTACCAATGAGCAGTTCTTC.

The chain carries TRBV10-3 and TRBJ1-1; D possibly corresponds to TRBD1 (5 bases). With 10 bases removed from V and 3 bases from J, the gap between germline ends came to 21 bases. Looked up from germline, CDR1 is ENHRY and CDR2 is SYGVKD. The CDR3 is 15 amino acids. CDR3 DNA: TGTGCCACCTCGGGACTGCCCCCATCGGACACTGAAGCTTTCTTT. This gives the protein CATSGLPPSDTEAFF.

V and J are TRBV9 and TRBJ2-3, with 9 bases identical to TRBD2. The length of the CDR3 is 14 residues. Trimming removed 0 bases from V and 5 bases from J; junction bases left unmatched: 1. CDR1 and CDR2 from the germline V gene are SGDLS and YYNGEE. The DNA for the CDR3 is TGTGCCAGCAGCGTAGGGACTAGCGTAGATACGCAGTATTTT. Translation gives CASSVGTSVDTQYF. Together with reference TRBV9 and TRBJ2-3, the CDR3 gives the full variable domain: DSGVTQTPKHLITATGQRVTLRCSPRSGDLSVYWYQQSLDQGLQFLIQYYNGEERAKGNILERFSAQQFPDLHSELNLSSLELGDSALYFCASSVGTSVDTQYFGPGTRLTVL.

The chain is built from TRBV19 and TRBJ1-2; TRBD1 might be the D (6 bases). Germline V lookup: CDR1 LNHDA, CDR2 SQIVND (reference sequence). V shed 6 bases and J shed 0 bases, with 11 bases lying between them. The CDR3 has 14 amino acids. CDR3 amino acids: CASRPDRSNYGYTF. For the CDR3, the DNA is TGTGCCAGTAGGCCGGACAGATCTAACTATGGCTACACCTTC.

This chain joins TRBV10-1 and TRBJ2-7, with 9 positions matching TRBD2. Germline assignment: CDR1 WNHNN and CDR2 SYGVQD (reference sequence). The CDR3 length is 13 residues. CDR3 protein: CAREGTQSYEQYF. CDR3 in DNA: TGCGCGCGGGAGGGTACCCAGTCCTACGAGCAGTACTTC.

The rearrangement joins TRBV25-1 to TRBJ2-3; D is perhaps TRBD2 (5 bases). Trimming removed 1 base at V and 2 bases at J, with 13 bases between. Germline CDR1 and CDR2: MGHDK and SYGVNS. The CDR3 is made up of 16 amino acids. CDR3 protein: CASSESRAVFTDTQYF. In DNA form, the CDR3 reads TGTGCCAGCAGTGAATCTCGAGCGGTATTCACAGATACGCAGTATTTT.

This chain joins TRBV6-4 and TRBJ1-1; 7 bases line up with TRBD1. The trim removed 6 bases at V and 5 bases at J, leaving 9 bases unmatched. This CDR3 has 14 residues. Germline CDR1 MRHNA, CDR2 SNTAGT. This CDR3 reads CASRLSGGSTEAFF. CDR3 in DNA: TGTGCCAGCAGGCTATCAGGGGGAAGTACTGAAGCTTTCTTT.

The chain is built from TRBV18 and TRBJ1-5; D is possibly TRBD1 (6 bases). The germline V gene has CDR1 KGHSH and CDR2 LQKENI. The germline V and J ends were trimmed by 3 bases and 5 bases, with 11 bases remaining between them. The CDR3 loop spans 14 amino acids. The CDR3 sequence: CASSPGEGDQPQHF. The CDR3 bases are TGTGCCAGCTCACCCGGAGAGGGGGATCAGCCCCAGCATTTT.

This chain connects TRBV7-8 to TRBJ2-1; D is possibly TRBD1 (5 bases). Trimming removed 3 bases at V and 7 bases at J, with 13 bases between. The CDR3 extends over 14 amino acids. Germline V gives CDR1 SGHVS, CDR2 FQNEAQ. In nucleotides, the CDR3 is TGTGCCAGCAGCTTTTGGCAGGGTGGGAATGAGCAGTTCTTC. Residues: CASSFWQGGNEQFF.

The chain recombines TRBV5-1 with TRBJ2-1; 12 bases match TRBD2. Germline CDR1 reads SGHRS; CDR2 reads YFSETQ. The CDR3 covers 17 residues. Trimming took 1 base from V and 10 from J; bases not matched to a gene: 12. Written as DNA, the CDR3 is TGCGCCAGCAGCTTGCCCCTGACTAGCGGGAGTGAAAGGGAGCAGTTCTTC. Amino acids: CASSLPLTSGSEREQFF.

The rearrangement joins TRBV5-5 to TRBJ1-5, with D tentatively TRBD1 (5 bases). Germline V gene data show CDR1 as SGHKS and CDR2 as YYEKEE (reference sequence). V was trimmed by 2 bases and J by 1 base, leaving 10 bases between them. The CDR3 consists of 15 residues. CDR3 in DNA: TGTGCCAGCAGCTTACAGGTGACAAGCAATCAGCCCCAGCATTTT. Protein: CASSLQVTSNQPQHF.

CDR3 sequence (DNA): TGTGCCAGCACCTTGGACAGGAACCTTCACCACGAGCAGTACTTC. Its protein product is CASTLDRNLHHEQYF. The chain carries TRBV7-8 and TRBJ2-7; 7 bases align to TRBD1. CDR1 SGHVS and CDR2 FQNEAQ come from the germline V gene. Unmatched junction bases numbered 14, after V lost 7 bases and J lost 5 bases. This CDR3 spans 15 amino acids.

The chain links TRBV2 to TRBJ1-2, with TRBD1 matching 7 bases. Germline V gene lookup returns CDR1 SNHLY and CDR2 FYNNEI. After removal of 1 base from V and 3 bases from J, the junction contained 14 bases not matched to a gene. The CDR3 runs to 18 residues. The CDR3 here is CASSEEGATLQHYYGYTF. The CDR3, as DNA: TGTGCCAGCAGTGAAGAGGGGGCAACTCTTCAGCATTACTATGGCTACACCTTC. Looking up the rest from reference TRBV2 and TRBJ1-2 gives the full variable domain: EPEVTQTPSHQVTQMGQEVILRCVPISNHLYFYWYRQILGQKVEFLVSFYNNEISEKSEIFDDQFSVERPDGSNFTLKIRSTKLEDSAMYFCASSEEGATLQHYYGYTFGSGTRLTVV.

Of note for this clone: Other nucleotide sequences in the sample specify the same CDR3. The V gene is TRBV30, the J gene TRBJ1-1; 7 bases are shared with TRBD1. The germline V gene encodes CDR1 GTSNPN and CDR2 SVGIG (reference sequence). Trimming at V came to 3 bases and at J to 1 base, leaving 2 bases not matched to a gene. The CDR3 is made up of 13 amino acids. The CDR3 sequence is CAWRTGQNTEAFF. CDR3 coding DNA: TGTGCCTGGAGGACAGGGCAGAACACTGAAGCTTTCTTT.

The genes are TRBV6-9 and TRBJ1-5; 7 bases map to TRBD1. Per germline, CDR1 MNHGY and CDR2 SVAAGI. This CDR3 contains 14 residues. The V gene end was trimmed by 6 bases and the J gene end by 5 bases; junction bases not matched to a gene: 7. The CDR3 protein is CASSRDRVYQPQHF. Here the CDR3 DNA reads TGTGCCAGCAGCCGAGACAGGGTATATCAGCCCCAGCATTTT.

This sequence joins TRBV4-1 and TRBJ2-3, with 9 nucleotides matching TRBD2. The J segment lost 4 bases and the V segment lost 4 bases, leaving 9 bases of the junction unmatched. This CDR3 has 16 amino acids. Germline CDR1 and CDR2: MGHRA and YSYEKL. The CDR3 protein is CASSRLQRGVSDTQYF. The CDR3 DNA follows: TGCGCCAGCAGCCGTCTCCAGCGGGGGGTCTCAGATACGCAGTATTTT.

V and J are TRBV5-1 and TRBJ2-7; 8 bases line up with TRBD2. Germline CDR1 SGHRS, CDR2 YFSETQ. V lost 0 bases to trimming and J lost 2 bases; unmatched junction nucleotides: 7. This CDR3 contains 16 residues. The CDR3 protein is CASSLAPSGSTYEQYF. CDR3 DNA sequence: TGCGCCAGCAGCTTGGCCCCCAGCGGGAGTACCTACGAGCAGTACTTC.